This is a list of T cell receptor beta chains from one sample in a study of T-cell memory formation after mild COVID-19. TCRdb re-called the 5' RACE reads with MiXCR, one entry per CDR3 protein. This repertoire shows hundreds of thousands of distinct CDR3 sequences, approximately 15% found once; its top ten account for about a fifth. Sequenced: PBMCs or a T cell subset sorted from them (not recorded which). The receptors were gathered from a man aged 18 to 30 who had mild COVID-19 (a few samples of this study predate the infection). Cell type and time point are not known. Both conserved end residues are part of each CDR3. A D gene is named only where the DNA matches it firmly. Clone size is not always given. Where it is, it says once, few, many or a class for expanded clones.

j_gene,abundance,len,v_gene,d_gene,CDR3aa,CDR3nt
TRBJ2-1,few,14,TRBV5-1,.,CASSPETGYNEQFF,TGCGCCAGCAGCCCCGAAACAGGGTACAATGAGCAGTTCTTC
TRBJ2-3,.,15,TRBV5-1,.,CASRPLTSSTDTQYF,TGCGCCAGCCGCCCTTTGACTTCTAGCACAGATACGCAGTATTTT
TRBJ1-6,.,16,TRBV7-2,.,CASSLSLWAEDSPLHF,TGTGCCAGCAGCTTATCGTTGTGGGCAGAAGATTCACCCCTCCACTTT
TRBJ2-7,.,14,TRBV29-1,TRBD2,CSVGSSGRTGEQYF,TGCAGCGTTGGCAGTAGCGGGAGGACGGGGGAGCAGTACTTC
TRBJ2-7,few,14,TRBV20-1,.,CSASRGGDSYEQYF,TGCAGTGCTAGTCGAGGGGGAGACTCCTACGAGCAGTACTTC
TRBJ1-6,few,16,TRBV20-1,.,CSAPDRVGPYNSPLHF,TGCAGTGCTCCAGACCGTGTCGGGCCTTATAATTCACCCCTCCACTTT
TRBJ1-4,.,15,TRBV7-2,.,CASSIRTETNEKLFF,TGTGCCAGCAGCATCCGGACAGAAACTAATGAAAAACTGTTTTTT
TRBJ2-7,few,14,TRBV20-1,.,CSAWREVRPYEQYF,TGCAGTGCTTGGAGAGAGGTGCGCCCCTACGAGCAGTACTTC
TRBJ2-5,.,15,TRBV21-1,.,CASSSPAGSQETQYF,TGTGCCAGCAGCTCCCCGGCGGGGTCCCAAGAGACCCAGTACTTC
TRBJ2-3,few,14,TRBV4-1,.,CASSQAPASDTQYF,TGCGCCAGCAGCCAAGCCCCCGCATCAGATACGCAGTATTTT
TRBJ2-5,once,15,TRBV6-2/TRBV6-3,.,CASTHLGGAGETQYF,TGTGCCAGCACCCACCTTGGGGGGGCCGGGGAGACCCAGTACTTC
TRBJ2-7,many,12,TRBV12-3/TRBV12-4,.,CASVLGTGEQYF,TGTGCCAGCGTCCTCGGAACAGGAGAGCAGTACTTC
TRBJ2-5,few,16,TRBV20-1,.,CSAKPVKRSDQETQYF,TGCAGTGCTAAGCCCGTAAAGCGCTCAGACCAAGAGACCCAGTACTTC
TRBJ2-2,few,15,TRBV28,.,CASSFGPLVTGELFF,TGTGCCAGCAGTTTTGGGCCCCTAGTTACCGGGGAGCTGTTTTTT
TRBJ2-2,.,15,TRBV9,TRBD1,CASSVTGDNTGELFF,TGTGCCAGCAGCGTGACAGGGGACAACACCGGGGAGCTGTTTTTT
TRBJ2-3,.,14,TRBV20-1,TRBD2,CSARPLAGTDTQYF,TGCAGTGCTAGACCACTAGCGGGCACAGATACGCAGTATTTT
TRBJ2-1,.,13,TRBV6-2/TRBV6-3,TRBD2,CAIRLAGVNEQFF,TGTGCCATACGACTAGCGGGGGTTAATGAGCAGTTCTTC
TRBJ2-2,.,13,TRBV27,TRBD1,CASTGQVTGELFF,TGTGCCAGCACGGGACAGGTTACCGGGGAGCTGTTTTTT
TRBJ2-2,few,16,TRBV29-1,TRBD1,CSARDLGTGASGELFF,TGCAGCGCACGCGATTTGGGGACAGGGGCGTCCGGGGAGCTGTTTTTT
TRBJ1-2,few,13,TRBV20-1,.,CSAPGTDYYGYTF,TGCAGTGCTCCCGGGACCGACTACTATGGCTACACCTTC
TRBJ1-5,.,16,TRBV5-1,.,CASSLGQLEGNQPQHF,TGCGCCAGCAGCTTGGGACAGTTAGAGGGCAATCAGCCCCAGCATTTT
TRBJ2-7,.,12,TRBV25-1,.,CASSDNNYEQYF,TGTGCCAGCAGTGACAACAATTACGAGCAGTACTTC
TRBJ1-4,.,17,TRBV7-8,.,CASSELPGTATNEKLFF,TGTGCCAGCAGCGAGCTGCCAGGGACTGCAACTAATGAAAAACTGTTTTTT
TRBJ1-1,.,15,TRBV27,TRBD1,CASRTTGGVNTEAFF,TGTGCCAGCAGGACGACAGGGGGCGTGAACACTGAAGCTTTCTTT
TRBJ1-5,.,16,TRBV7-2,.,CASSLIGPGPDQPQHF,TGTGCCAGCAGCTTAATTGGTCCTGGTCCAGATCAGCCCCAGCATTTT
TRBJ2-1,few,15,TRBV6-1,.,CASSEDRFSYNEQFF,TGTGCCAGCAGTGAAGACAGGTTCTCCTACAATGAGCAGTTCTTC
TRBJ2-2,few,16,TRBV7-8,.,CASSPRTGTNTGELFF,TGTGCCAGCAGCCCAAGAACAGGGACGAACACCGGGGAGCTGTTTTTT
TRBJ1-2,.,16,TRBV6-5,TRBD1,CASRRTGIEGGYGYTF,TGTGCCAGCAGGCGGACAGGAATAGAAGGAGGCTATGGCTACACCTTC
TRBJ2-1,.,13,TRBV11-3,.,CASSFIRGNEQFF,TGTGCCAGCAGCTTCATTCGGGGCAATGAGCAGTTCTTC
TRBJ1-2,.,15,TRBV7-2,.,CASSPLVGVAYGYTF,TGTGCCAGCAGCCCCCTTGTGGGGGTGGCCTATGGCTACACCTTC
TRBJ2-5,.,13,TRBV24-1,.,CATSEDFAGRKYF,TGTGCCACCAGTGAGGATTTTGCGGGACGGAAGTACTTC
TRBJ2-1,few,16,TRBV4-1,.,CASSQVGQVGRDEQFF,TGCGCCAGCAGCCAAGTGGGGCAAGTGGGCCGGGATGAGCAGTTCTTC
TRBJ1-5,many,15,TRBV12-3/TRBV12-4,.,CASSFGRQGNQPQHF,TGTGCCAGCAGTTTCGGACGACAGGGCAATCAGCCCCAGCATTTT
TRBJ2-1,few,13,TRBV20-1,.,CSARDLASSEQFF,TGCAGTGCTAGAGATCTCGCCTCCAGTGAGCAGTTCTTC
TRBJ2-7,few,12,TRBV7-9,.,CASSRSRYEQYF,TGTGCCAGCAGCCGCAGCCGTTACGAGCAGTACTTC
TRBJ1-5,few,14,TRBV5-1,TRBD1,CASSFTGGDQPQHF,TGCGCCAGCAGCTTTACAGGGGGCGACCAGCCCCAGCATTTT